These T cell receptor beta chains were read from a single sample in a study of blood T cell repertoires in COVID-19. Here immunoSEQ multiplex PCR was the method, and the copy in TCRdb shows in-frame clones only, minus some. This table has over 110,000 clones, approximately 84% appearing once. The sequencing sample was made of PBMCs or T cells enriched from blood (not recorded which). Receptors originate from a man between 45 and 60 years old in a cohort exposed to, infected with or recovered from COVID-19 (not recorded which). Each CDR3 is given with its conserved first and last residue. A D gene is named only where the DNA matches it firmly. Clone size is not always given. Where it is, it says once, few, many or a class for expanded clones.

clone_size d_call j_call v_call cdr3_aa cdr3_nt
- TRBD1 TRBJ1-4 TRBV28 CASRPTTGGEKLFF TGTGCCAGCAGGCCCACCACAGGGGGTGAAAAACTGTTTTTT
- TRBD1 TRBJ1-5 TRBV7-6 CASSLGTGSNQPQHF TGTGCCAGCAGCTTAGGGACAGGATCGAATCAGCCCCAGCATTTT
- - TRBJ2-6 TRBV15 CATSRDRAGANVLTF TGTGCCACCAGCAGAGATCGGGCAGGGGCAAACGTCCTGACTTTC
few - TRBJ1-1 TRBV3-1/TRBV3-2 CASSQLQGNTEAFF TGTGCCAGCAGCCAACTTCAGGGGAACACTGAAGCTTTCTTT
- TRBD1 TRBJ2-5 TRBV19 CASSQTGGRETQYF TGTGCCAGTAGTCAGACAGGGGGCAGGGAGACCCAGTACTTC
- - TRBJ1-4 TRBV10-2 CASSEPNRVGRTNEKLFF TGCGCCAGCAGTGAGCCCAACAGGGTGGGAAGGACTAATGAAAAACTGTTTTTT
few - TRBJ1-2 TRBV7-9 CASSLTTGIGYTF TGTGCCAGCAGCTTAACCACAGGCATTGGCTACACCTTC
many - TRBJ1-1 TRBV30 CAWTEELRNTEAFF TGTGCCTGGACCGAGGAACTCCGGAACACTGAAGCTTTCTTT
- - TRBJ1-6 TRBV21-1 CASSKRTGVFHNSPLHF TGTGCCAGCAGCAAGAGGACAGGGGTATTTCATAATTCACCCCTCCACTTT
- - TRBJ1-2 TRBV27 CASRIRGGQGYTF TGTGCCAGCAGAATCCGGGGGGGCCAGGGCTACACCTTC
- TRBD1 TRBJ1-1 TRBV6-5 CASSSGQVNTEAFF TGTGCCAGCAGTTCCGGACAGGTGAACACTGAAGCTTTCTTT
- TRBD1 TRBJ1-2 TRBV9 CASSVGTGWVNYGYTF TGTGCCAGCAGCGTAGGGACAGGCTGGGTAAACTATGGCTACACCTTC
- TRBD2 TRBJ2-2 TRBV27 CASSWGLADPAGELFF TGTGCCAGCAGTTGGGGACTAGCGGACCCCGCCGGGGAGCTGTTTTTT
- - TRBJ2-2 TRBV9 CASSDSANTGELFF TGTGCCAGCAGCGATAGCGCGAACACCGGGGAGCTGTTTTTT
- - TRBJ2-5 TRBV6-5 CASRLGRRETQYF TGTGCCAGCAGGCTCGGAAGGCGGGAGACCCAGTACTTC
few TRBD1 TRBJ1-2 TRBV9 CASSDLQGRDGYTF TGTGCCAGCAGTGATTTACAGGGGAGAGATGGCTACACCTTC
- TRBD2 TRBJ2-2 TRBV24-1 CATDSGSTSGELFF TGTGCCACCGATAGCGGGAGCACTTCCGGGGAGCTGTTTTTT
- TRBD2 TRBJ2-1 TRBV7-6 CASSSPGGLAGGRSYNEQFF TGTGCCAGCAGCTCCCCGGGGGGACTAGCGGGAGGACGGTCCTACAATGAGCAGTTCTTC
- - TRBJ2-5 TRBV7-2 CASSYRVQETQYF TGTGCCAGCAGCTACAGGGTCCAAGAGACCCAGTACTTC
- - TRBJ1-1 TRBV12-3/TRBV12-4 CASRLGIEAFF TGTGCCAGCAGGTTGGGCATCGAAGCTTTCTTT
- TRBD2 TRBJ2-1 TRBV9 CASSGLAGDEQFF TGTGCCAGTTCCGGACTAGCGGGAGATGAGCAGTTCTTC
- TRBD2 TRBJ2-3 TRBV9 CASSPSGPRLAGKHTDTQYF TGTGCCAGCAGCCCCAGCGGTCCGAGACTAGCGGGGAAACACACAGATACGCAGTATTTT
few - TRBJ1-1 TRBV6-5 CASSTLQGNTEAFF TGTGCCAGCAGTACATTACAGGGGAACACTGAAGCTTTCTTT
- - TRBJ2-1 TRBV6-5 CASTLTLELAGEQFF TGTGCCAGCACTCTTACACTCGAACTAGCCGGAGAGCAGTTCTTC
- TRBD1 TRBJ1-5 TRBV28 CASRPSDRGHQPQHF TGTGCCAGCAGGCCGAGCGACAGGGGCCATCAGCCCCAGCATTTT
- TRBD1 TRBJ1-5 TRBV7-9 CASSSGGQGPQPQHF TGTGCCAGCAGCTCCGGGGGACAGGGTCCCCAGCCCCAGCATTTT
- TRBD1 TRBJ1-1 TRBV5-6 CASSLGTGSSEAFF TGTGCCAGCAGCTTGGGGACAGGGTCATCTGAAGCTTTCTTT
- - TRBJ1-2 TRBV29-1 CSVEQGINYGYTF TGCAGCGTCGAACAGGGAATTAACTATGGCTACACCTTC
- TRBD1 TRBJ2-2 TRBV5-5 CASSLGTGGFAGELFF TGTGCCAGCAGCTTGGGGACAGGGGGGTTCGCCGGGGAGCTGTTTTTT
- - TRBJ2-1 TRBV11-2 CASSFRDLTYNEQFF TGTGCCAGCAGCTTCAGGGATTTGACCTACAATGAGCAGTTCTTC
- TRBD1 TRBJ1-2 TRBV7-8 CASSPLTGFGYTF TGTGCCAGCAGCCCCTTGACAGGGTTCGGCTACACCTTC
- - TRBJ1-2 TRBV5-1 CASSLYQGAGGYTF TGCGCCAGCAGCTTGTACCAGGGAGCGGGTGGCTACACCTTC
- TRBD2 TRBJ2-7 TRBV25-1 CASSEVSGTSGPQYF TGTGCCAGCAGTGAAGTATCCGGGACTAGCGGACCTCAGTACTTC
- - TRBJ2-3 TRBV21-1 CASTQGLAGGPVRTDTQYF TGTGCCAGCACCCAGGGACTAGCGGGAGGGCCGGTGAGGACAGATACGCAGTATTTT
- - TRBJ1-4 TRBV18 CASSPTRDSNEKLFF TGTGCCAGCTCACCAACCAGGGATTCTAATGAAAAACTGTTTTTT
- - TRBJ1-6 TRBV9 CASSEGGRSPLHF TGTGCCAGCAGCGAGGGGGGGAGATCACCCCTCCACTTT
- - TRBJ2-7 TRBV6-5 CASSYWRGHEQYF TGTGCCAGCAGTTACTGGAGGGGGCACGAGCAGTACTTC
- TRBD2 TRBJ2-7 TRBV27 CASSLGERGLYEQYF TGTGCCAGCAGTTTAGGTGAGCGGGGTCTCTACGAGCAGTACTTC
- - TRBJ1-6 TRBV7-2 CASSPQGVNSPLHF TGTGCCAGCAGCCCACAGGGAGTTAATTCACCCCTCCACTTT
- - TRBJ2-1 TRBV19 CASSIVRGNEQFF TGTGCCAGTAGTATAGTTAGGGGAAATGAGCAGTTCTTC
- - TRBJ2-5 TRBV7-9 CASSLEGHFQETQYF TGTGCCAGCAGCTTAGAAGGACACTTCCAAGAGACCCAGTACTTC
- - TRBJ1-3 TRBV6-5 CASRTASGNTIYF TGTGCCAGCAGGACAGCCTCTGGAAACACCATATATTTT
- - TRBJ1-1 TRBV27 CASSFSGGTEAFF TGTGCCAGCAGTTTTTCGGGGGGCACTGAAGCTTTCTTT
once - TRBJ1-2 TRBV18 CASSSDSAGGYGYTF TGTGCCAGCTCATCGGACAGTGCCGGCGGGTATGGCTACACCTTC
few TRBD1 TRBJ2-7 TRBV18 CASSRQGTYEQYF TGTGCCAGCTCTCGACAGGGGACCTACGAGCAGTACTTC
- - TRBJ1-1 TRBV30 CAWSEDNMNTEAFF TGTGCCTGGAGTGAGGACAACATGAACACTGAAGCTTTCTTT
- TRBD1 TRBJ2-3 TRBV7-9 CASRSETGTGVSDTQYF TGTGCCAGCAGGTCTGAGACCGGGACAGGGGTTTCGGATACGCAGTATTTT
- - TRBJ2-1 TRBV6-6 CASSAQGFNEQFF TGTGCCAGCAGTGCACAGGGTTTTAATGAGCAGTTCTTC
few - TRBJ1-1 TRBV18 CASSPPGANMNTEAFF TGTGCCAGCTCACCACCGGGGGCAAACATGAACACTGAAGCTTTCTTT
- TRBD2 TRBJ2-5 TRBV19 CASSPPGLAGGETQYF TGTGCCAGTAGCCCTCCGGGACTAGCGGGGGGGGAGACCCAGTACTTC
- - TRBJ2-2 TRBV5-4 CASSGRDKLNTGELFF TGTGCCAGCAGCGGCCGGGACAAACTTAACACCGGGGAGCTGTTTTTT
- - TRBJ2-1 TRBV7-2 CASSFTRSPFHEQFF TGTGCCAGCAGCTTTACTAGGTCCCCATTCCATGAGCAGTTCTTC
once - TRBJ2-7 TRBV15 CATSPTDFSYEQYF TGTGCCACCAGCCCTACGGACTTTTCCTACGAGCAGTACTTC
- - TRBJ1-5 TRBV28 CASEDPNQPQHF TGTGCCAGCGAGGATCCCAATCAGCCCCAGCATTTT
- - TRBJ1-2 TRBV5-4 CASSLAQATYGYTF TGTGCCAGCAGCTTAGCACAGGCGACCTATGGCTACACCTTC
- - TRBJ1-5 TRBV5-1 CASSLAGGNQPQHF TGCGCCAGCAGCTTGGCCGGGGGAAATCAGCCCCAGCATTTT
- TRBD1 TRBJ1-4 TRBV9 CASSPRTGQGPVELFF TGTGCCAGCAGCCCGCGGACAGGGCAGGGGCCCGTTGAACTGTTTTTT
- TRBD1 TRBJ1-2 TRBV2 CASKQGGNYGYTF TGTGCCAGCAAACAGGGGGGAAACTATGGCTACACCTTC
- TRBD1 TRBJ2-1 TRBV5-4 CASSFAGGDNEQFF TGTGCCAGCAGCTTTGCAGGGGGCGACAATGAGCAGTTCTTC
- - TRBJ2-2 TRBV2 CASIRGYGPSGELFF TGTGCCAGCATAAGGGGGTACGGCCCCTCCGGGGAGCTGTTTTTT